This T cell receptor (beta chain) appears in the sequencing data of a study of OX40 agonist ivuxolimab in advanced cancers. General study results and limits: Not determined was the antigen specificity of the expanded peripheral T cells.

On this clone itself: Its antigen is not known.

This CDR3 has 19 residues. Looked up from germline, CDR1 is SGDLS and CDR2 is YYNGEE. After removal of 0 bases from V and 2 bases from J, the junction contained 8 bases not matched to a gene. The method was immunoSEQ multiplex PCR; TCRdb's version includes in-frame clones alone and lacks a portion of them. The sample has tens of thousands of clones, roughly 94% seen once. This receptor was identified in an adult with an advanced solid tumor such as melanoma, head and neck, liver or kidney cancer. The sample in question was CD4+ or CD8+ T cells sorted from blood, obtained in a trial of the OX40 agonist ivuxolimab. V usage is TRBV9 and J usage is TRBJ2-6; TRBD2 matches at 10 bases. CDR3 sequence (DNA): TGTGCCAGCAGCGTAGTAGCTAGCGGGAGCAAAACTGGGGCCAACGTCCTGACTTTC. It codes for CASSVVASGSKTGANVLTF.